Detailed here is one TCR beta chain. Antigen specificity is unknown. Ipilimumab, 1 mg/kg, started 14 to 28 days after autologous transplant. The protocol was immunoSEQ multiplex PCR, while the TCRdb copy is restricted to in-frame clones and leaves out a portion. The sample carries 20,000 to 30,000 clones, roughly 86% recorded once. These data belong to a study of ipilimumab plus nivolumab after autologous stem cell transplantation. CDR1 and CDR2 from the germline V gene are MNHNY and SVGAGI (reference sequence). The CDR3 runs to 14 residues. V was shortened by 6 bases and J by 3 bases, with 14 bases between the two germline ends. Study conclusions and caveats: TCR repertoire, Treg phenotype and gut microbiota reportedly support more study of this approach.

The receptor was derived from a male donor with diffuse large B-cell lymphoma. The chain is built from TRBV6-6 and TRBJ1-1; perhaps TRBD1 as D (5 bases). Material: PBMCs, obtained in a trial of ipilimumab plus nivolumab as post-transplant consolidation. In DNA form, the CDR3 reads TGTGCCAGCAGCAACGGGGGGTCGGACACTGAAGCTTTCTTT. Its translation is CASSNGGSDTEAFF.